This T cell receptor beta chain was identified during a study of CD8 T cells in Susac syndrome. When the RNA was reverse transcribed, random hexamers were used with an input of roughly 0.45 to 1 ug. TCRdb itself ran the immunoSEQ multiplex PCR reads through MiXCR, one entry per CDR3 protein. The table lists around 120,000 distinct CDR3 sequences, about 94% of them singletons. Trimming took 4 bases from V and 5 from J, leaving 5 bases between them. The CDR3 contains 11 residues. Germline CDR1 SEHNR, CDR2 FQNEAQ (reference sequence). The material sequenced was CD4+ T cells from PBMCs. This TCR came from a human donor with multiple sclerosis. This chain connects TRBV7-9 to TRBJ1-1, with D uncertain. The CDR3 DNA follows: TGTGCCAGCAGCTCGGAAACTGAAGCTTTCTTT. Its protein is CASSSETEAFF.